Below are 27 T cell receptor beta chains sequenced from a single sample in a study of tissue T cells after allogeneic stem cell transplantation (dated by TCRdb to 2021 to 2024). The method behind the library was the immunoSEQ multiplex PCR assay. The table was pulled from immuneACCESS by TCRdb, which kept in-frame rearrangements only. Such tables lose some clones; where checked, under half of the loss comes from unresolved V genes, and the rest has no known cause. In all, the sample holds 2,000 or so clones, and around two fifths of those were seen once. The ten biggest clones cover over 15% of the sample. The sample's time point, from its label and the paper: mouse harvest day 14 after allogeneic transplant. Mouse grafts consisting of 10^7 T-cell-depleted bone marrow cells combined with 10^6 splenic CD5+ T cells were administered by tail vein injection. Sequenced material: gut tissue. The receptors were sampled from a female BALB/c mouse given C57BL/6 T cells with graft-versus-host disease after an allogeneic hematopoietic cell transplant.

A word on this clone: The germline and genes are mouse ones. Read coverage stops 1 residue before the CDR3 terminus; the germline J gene supplies the remainder. The V gene is TRBV3, the J gene TRBJ2-1; 9 nucleotides agree with TRBD2. CDR3 length: 14 amino acids. From germline, CDR1 is SNHLY and CDR2 FYNGKV (reference sequence). The ends lost 3 bases at V and 6 bases at J; junction bases unmatched: 3. CDR3 sequence: CASSFTGGFAEQFF. The CDR3 DNA, read in part, is TGTGCCAGCAGCTTTACTGGGGGGTTTGCTGAGCAGTTC.

The sample holds a few counts of this clone. Mouse gene names apply. The observed sequence ends 1 residue before the CDR3 terminus, with the missing tail filled in from the germline J gene. This chain connects TRBV13-1 to TRBJ2-4, with 9 positions matching TRBD2. CDR3 length equals 15 residues. V was clipped by 0 bases and J by 2 bases; unmatched bases: 1. Germline assignment: CDR1 NSHNY and CDR2 SYGAGN. The CDR3 bases that were read are TGTGCCAGCAGTGATGCTGGGGGGGTTCAAAACACCTTGTAC. Protein sequence: CASSDAGGVQNTLY. The CDR3, in full, reads CASSDAGGVQNTLYF.

By share of the sample, this clone is large. Mouse gene names apply. Sequencing ends 1 residue short of the CDR3 end; the germline J gene provides the rest. The V gene is TRBV26, the J gene TRBJ2-2, with 8 bases identical to TRBD1. Losses at the gene ends were 1 base for V and 4 bases for J; bases not matched to a gene: 5. Germline V gene data show CDR1 as KGHPV and CDR2 as FQNQEV (reference sequence). The CDR3 runs 16 residues. CDR3 sequence: CASSLLQGAGTGQLYF. The sequenced part of the CDR3 DNA is TGTGCCAGCAGTCTGTTGCAGGGGGCGGGCACCGGGCAGCTCTAC. The full variable domain, its missing parts supplied by reference TRBV26 and TRBJ2-2, is NSKVIQTPRYLVKGQGQKAKMRCIPEKGHPVVFWYQQNKNNEFKFLINFQNQEVLQQIDMTEKRFSAECPSNSPCSLEIQSSEAGDSALYLCASSLLQGAGTGQLYFGEGSKLTVL.

To note about this clone: Mouse gene names apply. The CDR3 extends 1 residue past the end of the read, so its final part is completed from the germline J gene. The chain joins TRBV5 to TRBJ1-4; 7 bases map to TRBD1. Germline CDR1 and CDR2: LGHNA and YNLKQL (reference sequence). The CDR3 covers 15 residues. Trimming at V came to 0 bases and at J to 3 bases, leaving 1 base not matched to a gene. The CDR3 reads CASSQERGPNERLFF. The sequenced part of the CDR3 DNA is TGTGCCAGCAGCCAAGAGAGGGGGCCCAACGAAAGATTATTT.

There are a few counts of this clone. Gene names follow the mouse nomenclature. The sequenced fragment ends 1 residue before the CDR3 boundary, so the rest is inferred from the germline J gene. The rearrangement joins TRBV15 to TRBJ2-7, with 8 positions matching TRBD1. J was trimmed by 0 bases and V by 6 bases; bases with no gene match: 4. The length of the CDR3 is 14 residues. Germline-derived CDR1 and CDR2 are SGHND and FRSKSL. The CDR3: CASRLTGVSYEQYF. Partial CDR3 DNA: TGTGCCAGCAGACTGACAGGGGTCTCCTATGAACAGTAC.

About this clone: Mouse names are used for the genes. From the germline J gene comes the end of the CDR3, since the read stops 1 residue before it. This rearrangement joins TRBV26 to TRBJ1-2; D gene unclear. Trimming left V 6 bases short and J 2 bases short, with 4 bases between. Germline-derived CDR1 and CDR2 are KGHPV and FQNQEV (reference sequence). This CDR3 contains 11 residues. CDR3 amino acids: CASSKNSDYTF. The sequenced part of the CDR3 DNA is TGTGCCAGCAGCAAGAACTCCGACTACACC.

This clone was detected a few times. Gene names follow the mouse nomenclature. The read finishes 1 residue shy of the CDR3 end, and the germline J gene is used to complete it. The V and J genes are TRBV26 and TRBJ1-1; perhaps TRBD1 as D (5 bases). The V and J ends lost 2 bases and 2 bases respectively, with 6 bases between them. This CDR3 contains 13 residues. Germline V gives CDR1 KGHPV, CDR2 FQNQEV (reference sequence). The part of the CDR3 DNA that was read is TGTGCCAGCAGTCTGAGGGGCAACACAGAAGTCTTC. Translation gives CASSLRGNTEVF. In full, the CDR3 is CASSLRGNTEVFF.

In the case of this clone: Mouse names are used for the genes. Read coverage stops 1 residue before the CDR3 terminus; the germline J gene supplies the remainder. V gene TRBV2 combines with J gene TRBJ1-4; TRBD1 aligns across 7 bases. J lost 1 base, V lost 0 bases, and 2 bases had no gene match. The CDR3 covers 16 residues. Per the germline V gene, CDR1 is LGHNA and CDR2 is YSYQKL. The CDR3 reads CASSQEGQNSNERLFF. The sequenced CDR3 bases are TGTGCCAGCAGCCAAGAGGGACAGAATTCCAACGAAAGATTATTT.

This clone was seen a few times. The genes are named according to mouse. Read sequence stops 1 residue before the CDR3 end, and the germline J gene provides the missing end. The rearrangement uses TRBV26 and TRBJ2-5; D is unresolved. V was pared by 2 bases and J by 0 bases, with 6 bases between. Germline CDR1 reads KGHPV; CDR2 reads FQNQEV (reference sequence). The CDR3 extends over 14 amino acids. CDR3 loop: CASSLTVNQDTQYF. The part of the CDR3 DNA that was read is TGTGCCAGCAGTCTGACGGTTAACCAAGACACCCAGTAC.

Concerning this clone itself: Mouse gene names apply. The CDR3 end lies 1 residue beyond the end of the read and is filled in from the germline J gene. This chain uses TRBV26 with TRBJ1-4; a weak D match, TRBD1 (5 bases). V lost 4 bases, J lost 2 bases, and 11 bases lay in between. The V gene's germline CDR1 is KGHPV and CDR2 FQNQEV (reference sequence). The length of the CDR3 is 15 residues. Incomplete CDR3 DNA: TGTGCCAGCAGTCCCCAGAGGGGCTCCAACGAAAGATTATTT. Translated, it gives CASSPQRGSNERLF. In full, the CDR3 reads CASSPQRGSNERLFF.

This clone was found a few times. Mouse gene names and germline throughout. With the read ending 1 residue before the CDR3 end, the germline J gene is used to fill in that end. This sequence joins TRBV17 and TRBJ2-2; 9 positions match TRBD1. V dropped 5 bases and J dropped 4; count of bases not matched to a gene: 2. The length of the CDR3 is 14 residues. The germline gives CDR1 MNHDT, CDR2 YYDKIL. The CDR3: CASSWTGVTGQLYF. The covered CDR3 bases are TGTGCTAGCAGTTGGACAGGGGTCACCGGGCAGCTCTAC.

Remarks on this clone: The genes and germline here are from mouse. Here the CDR3 reads CTCSSRGAREQYF. The CDR3 DNA, read in part, is TGCACCTGCAGTTCCCGGGGGGCGCGGGAACAGTAC. The rearrangement links TRBV1 to TRBJ2-7; possible D gene TRBD2, 7 bases. The read halts 1 residue ahead of the CDR3 end, with the missing end drawn from the germline J gene. This CDR3 is 13 amino acids long. Germline CDR1 NSQYPW, CDR2 LRSPGD (reference sequence). V lost 5 bases, J lost 7 bases, and 15 bases lay in between.

On this clone itself: The gene names given are mouse names. The read gets to within 1 residue of the CDR3 end, and the germline J gene fills in the rest. V usage is TRBV13-3 and J usage is TRBJ2-7, with D uncertain. V was cut by 4 bases and J by 7 bases, with 9 bases left in between. The CDR3 runs 11 residues. The V gene's germline CDR1 is NNHDY and CDR2 SYVADS. CDR3 protein: CASSPGGEQYF. The CDR3 bases that were read are TGTGCCAGCAGTCCTGGAGGGGAACAGTAC.

As for this clone: Mouse gene names apply. Read sequence stops 1 residue before the CDR3 end, and the germline J gene provides the missing end. The J gene is TRBJ2-5, the V gene TRBV16, with 7 bases identical to TRBD2. The CDR3 has 15 amino acids. Trimming removed 5 bases from V and 3 bases from J; junction bases left unmatched: 8. Germline-derived CDR1 and CDR2 are SGHSA and FRNQAP. CDR3 region: CASSPDRTGQDTQYF. The covered CDR3 bases are TGTGCAAGCAGCCCAGATAGGACTGGTCAAGACACCCAGTAC.

This clone was seen a handful of times. Gene names are mouse gene names. The read terminates 1 residue ahead of where the CDR3 ends, so the germline J gene completes it. The chain has TRBV26 and TRBJ2-7; 14 bases line up with TRBD2. The CDR3 is 15 residues long. Trimming cost V 4 bases and J 7 bases; bases outside gene matches: 6. Germline V gene data show CDR1 as KGHPV and CDR2 as FQNQEV (reference sequence). The CDR3 region is CASSPGLGGRGEQYF. The sequenced part of the CDR3 DNA is TGTGCCAGCAGTCCGGGACTGGGGGGGCGCGGGGAACAGTAC.

Comments on this clone: Mouse gene names apply. The read falls 1 residue short of the CDR3 end, and the missing part is taken from the germline J gene. This chain uses TRBV26 with TRBJ2-7; D is undetermined. V lost 3 bases and J lost 3, with 6 bases in between. Germline V gene data show CDR1 as KGHPV and CDR2 as FQNQEV (reference sequence). This CDR3 has 12 amino acids. CDR3 DNA, as far as it was read: TGTGCCAGCAGTCTCGTGGACTATGAACAGTAC. Translated, it gives CASSLVDYEQY. Given in full, the CDR3 is CASSLVDYEQYF.

As for this clone: Gene names are the mouse ones. The sequenced fragment ends 1 residue before the CDR3 boundary, so the rest is inferred from the germline J gene. The chain joins TRBV23 to TRBJ1-4. This CDR3 region has 15 residues. Germline loops: CDR1 KGHTA, CDR2 FQNQQP. Partial CDR3 DNA: TGCTCCAGCAGTCAATCGGGGGGGAACAACGAAAGATTATTT. Translating gives CSSSQSGGNNERLF. In full, the CDR3 is CSSSQSGGNNERLFF. The entire variable domain, with the rest obtained from reference TRBV23 and TRBJ1-4, is as follows: DAAVTQKPRYLIKMKGQEAEMKCIPEKGHTAVFWYQQKQSKELKFLIYFQNQQPLDQIDMVKERFSAVCPSSSLCSLGIRTCEAEDSALYLCSSSQSGGNNERLFFGHGTKLSVL.

This clone was counted only a few times. Germline and genes: mouse. Here the CDR3 reads CASSLGRSNERLFF. CDR3 DNA (partial): TGTGCCAGCAGTCTCGGGAGATCCAACGAAAGATTATTT. The chain combines TRBV26 with TRBJ1-4; D unclear. Read data end 1 residue before the CDR3 end; the end is taken from the germline J gene. The CDR3 has 14 amino acids. Trimming took off 3 bases at V and 2 bases at J, with 7 bases between the two ends. The germline V gene has CDR1 KGHPV and CDR2 FQNQEV (reference sequence).

Judged by abundance, this clone is large. Mouse gene names apply. The DNA ends 1 residue before the CDR3 does, and the rest of the CDR3 is filled in from the germline J gene. The chain carries TRBV3 and TRBJ2-7, with 8 bases that match TRBD2. The CDR3 is 14 residues long. Germline V CDR1 and CDR2: SNHLY, FYNGKV (reference sequence). The ends lost 0 bases at V and 4 bases at J; junction bases unmatched: 2. The sequenced part of the CDR3 DNA is TGTGCCAGCAGCTTAGCTTGGGGGGGGTATGAACAGTAC. Translated: CASSLAWGGYEQY. The full CDR3 protein is CASSLAWGGYEQYF.

Turning to this clone: All gene names here are mouse names. The read finishes 1 residue shy of the CDR3 end, and the germline J gene is used to complete it. This rearrangement joins TRBV5 to TRBJ2-5; TRBD2 agrees at 9 bases. Unmatched junction bases numbered 5, after V lost 5 bases and J lost 5 bases. CDR1 is LGHNA, CDR2 YNLKQL, per germline (reference sequence). The CDR3 is 14 amino acids. The CDR3 region is CASSMGGRGDTQYF. CDR3 DNA, as far as it was read: TGTGCCAGCAGCATGGGGGGGCGAGGAGACACCCAGTAC.

There are a few counts of this clone. The listed genes are named as in mouse. From the germline J gene comes the end of the CDR3, since the read stops 1 residue before it. The chain joins TRBV26 to TRBJ2-7; D is undetermined. V was cut by 4 bases and J by 4 bases, with 5 bases left in between. Germline V gives CDR1 KGHPV, CDR2 FQNQEV (reference sequence). This CDR3 is built from 11 residues. Incomplete CDR3 DNA: TGTGCCAGCAGTCACCAGTATGAACAGTAC. It yields the protein CASSHQYEQY. The complete CDR3 sequence is CASSHQYEQYF.

Note on this clone: Here the gene names and germline are mouse. The DNA read from the CDR3 is TGTGGTGCTAGGGTTCGCAGCGCAAACACAGAAGTCTTC. Amino acids: CGARVRSANTEVF. The full CDR3 sequence reads CGARVRSANTEVFF. The chain recombines TRBV20 with TRBJ1-1; D is undetermined. The read stops 1 residue short of the end of the CDR3; the missing end is completed from the germline J gene. The CDR3 runs 14 residues. Trimming removed 1 base at V and 0 bases at J, with 9 bases between. CDR1 is GFQATS, CDR2 STVNSAI, per germline.

Concerning this clone itself: Gene names follow the mouse nomenclature. Sequencing ends 1 residue short of the CDR3 end; the germline J gene provides the rest. The genes are TRBV23 and TRBJ1-3. CDR3 size: 15 residues. Per germline, CDR1 KGHTA and CDR2 FQNQQP. Incomplete CDR3 DNA: TGCTCCAGCAGTCCTTCCGGGCATTCTGGAAATACGCTCTAT. Translating it yields CSSSPSGHSGNTLY. The entire CDR3 protein reads CSSSPSGHSGNTLYF.

This clone was seen a few times. The genes are named according to mouse. Coverage ceases 1 residue before the CDR3 finishes, and the germline J gene fills in the end. The chain links TRBV13-3 to TRBJ2-2; 9 bases fit TRBD2. The CDR3 spans 15 residues. Germline V CDR1 and CDR2: NNHDY, SYVADS. The V segment lost 1 base and the J segment 3 bases; nucleotides outside the gene matches: 1. CDR3 bases read: TGTGCCAGCAGTGATTGGGGGGGCGACACCGGGCAGCTCTAC. Protein sequence: CASSDWGGDTGQLY. The whole CDR3 is CASSDWGGDTGQLYF.

This clone came up a few times. Mouse germline and gene names are used. The read stops 1 residue short of the end of the CDR3; the missing end is completed from the germline J gene. The chain couples TRBV16 to TRBJ2-7; a weak D match, TRBD1 (5 bases). CDR3 length: 12 amino acids. V was cut by 3 bases and J by 5 bases, with 8 bases left in between. In germline, CDR1 is SGHSA, CDR2 FRNQAP. Partial CDR3 DNA: TGTGCAAGCAGCTTCGGCAGGGATGAACAGTAC. The encoded protein is CASSFGRDEQY. From start to end, the CDR3 is CASSFGRDEQYF. Drawing the rest from reference TRBV16 and TRBJ2-7, the complete variable domain is NAGVIQTPRHKVTGKGQEATLWCEPISGHSAVFWYRQTIVQGLEFLTYFRNQAPIDDSGMPKERFSAQMPNQSHSTLKIQSTQPQDSAVYLCASSFGRDEQYFGPGTRLTVL.

In this sample, this clone turned up a few times. Gene names and germline refer to mouse. Coverage ceases 1 residue before the CDR3 finishes, and the germline J gene fills in the end. V usage is TRBV12-2 and J usage is TRBJ1-4; 8 bases fit TRBD1. Germline-derived CDR1 and CDR2 are SGHLS and HYDKME. V gave up 3 bases and J gave up 7 bases; unmatched junction bases: 6. CDR3 size: 14 residues. CDR3 DNA, as far as it was read: TGTGCCAGCTCTGTCAGGGGGCCGGGCGAAAGATTATTT. It codes for CASSVRGPGERLF. The entire CDR3 reads CASSVRGPGERLFF. The whole variable domain, remainder taken from reference TRBV12-2 and TRBJ1-4, is NSGVVQSPRYIIKGKGERSILKCIPISGHLSVAWYQQTQGQELKFFIQHYDKMERDKGNLPSRFSVQQFDDYHSEMNMSALELEDSAVYFCASSVRGPGERLFFGHGTKLSVL.

Remarks on this clone: The genes and germline here are from mouse. Read coverage stops 1 residue before the CDR3 terminus; the germline J gene supplies the remainder. The chain carries TRBV3 and TRBJ1-2; 8 bases match TRBD1. The CDR3 is 15 amino acids. Germline values: CDR1 SNHLY, CDR2 FYNGKV (reference sequence). J gave up 4 bases and V 2 bases, and 6 bases lay outside the gene matches. The CDR3 region is CASSLRRQGLSDYTF. The CDR3 bases that were read are TGTGCCAGCAGCTTACGGCGACAGGGGCTCTCCGACTACACC.